These 11 T cell receptor beta chains were sequenced from one sample in a study of T cell responses to AZD1222 COVID-19 vaccine. The repertoire was sequenced with immunoSEQ multiplex PCR; TCRdb's copy has only in-frame clones and lacks some. The sample holds 95,000 to 150,000 clones, less than 95% seen once. The specimen was peripheral blood, collected on day 0 of MenACWY control vaccination. The receptors come from an adult in good health.

The chain couples TRBV6-6 to TRBJ1-1; TRBD1 matches at 8 bases. The CDR3 runs to 17 residues. With 5 bases clipped from V and 1 base from J, the junction kept 12 bases outside the gene matches. Germline CDR1 reads MNHNY; CDR2 reads SVGAGI (reference sequence). The CDR3, as DNA: TGTGCCAGCAGTCCCCCTGGGGACAGGAGGGGGAACACTGAAGCTTTCTTT. This codes for CASSPPGDRRGNTEAFF.

V gene TRBV19 combines with J gene TRBJ2-4, with a possible D match to TRBD1 (6 bases). The CDR3 consists of 16 residues. Trimming stripped 2 bases from V and 5 bases from J, with 16 bases between. Germline V gene sequence: CDR1 LNHDA, CDR2 SQIVND (reference sequence). The CDR3: CASSIFGAGDQNIQYF. CDR3 DNA sequence: TGTGCCAGTAGTATATTTGGGGCAGGGGACCAAAACATTCAGTACTTC.

This clone has just one count. The rearrangement uses TRBV19 and TRBJ2-3; D is perhaps TRBD1 (5 bases). CDR3 length: 15 amino acids. Trimming shortened V by 4 bases and J by 4 bases, and 15 bases separated the two germline ends. Germline V lookup: CDR1 LNHDA, CDR2 SQIVND (reference sequence). The CDR3 is CASSTRQGQPDTQYF. The DNA for the CDR3 is TGTGCCAGTAGTACCCGCCAGGGTCAGCCAGATACGCAGTATTTT.

CDR3 amino acids: CASSSTQGDYEQYF. In DNA, the CDR3 is TGTGCCAGCAGCTCTACTCAGGGGGACTACGAGCAGTACTTC. The V call is TRBV7-9, the J call TRBJ2-7, with TRBD1 identical over 7 bases. V shed 4 bases and J 3 bases; nucleotides not matched to a gene: 6. CDR1 and CDR2 from the germline V gene are SEHNR and FQNEAQ (reference sequence). The CDR3 loop spans 14 amino acids.

The chain links TRBV18 to TRBJ2-6; the match to TRBD1 covers 7 bases. The CDR3 extends over 15 amino acids. Trimming took 4 bases from V and 2 from J; bases not matched to a gene: 2. Germline CDR1 reads KGHSH; CDR2 reads LQKENI. The CDR3 bases are TGTGCCAGCTCACTTACAGGGGCTGGGGCCAACGTCCTGACTTTC. This gives the protein CASSLTGAGANVLTF.

The chain combines TRBV6-5 with TRBJ2-5; tentative D call: TRBD2 (7 bases). V lost 6 bases, J lost 5 bases, and 16 bases lay in between. Germline CDR1 reads MNHEY; CDR2 reads SVGAGI. The CDR3 is 14 amino acids. The CDR3 coding sequence is TGTGCCAGCAGCATAACGGGGGGCTTGGAGACCCAGTACTTC. Translation: CASSITGGLETQYF.

The gene calls are TRBV7-3 and TRBJ2-5, with D unresolved. V was clipped by 5 bases and J by 3 bases, with 16 bases between them. The CDR3 contains 15 residues. Germline V gene data show CDR1 as SGHTA and CDR2 as FQGTGA. The CDR3 DNA reads TGTGCCAGCAGCCACGGTGGCAGCTCGAAAGAGACCCAGTACTTC. Translated, it gives CASSHGGSSKETQYF.

The chain couples TRBV27 to TRBJ2-2; TRBD1 agrees at 7 bases. Trimming cost V 6 bases and J 3 bases; bases outside gene matches: 10. This CDR3 region has 16 residues. Per the germline V gene, CDR1 is MNHEY and CDR2 is SMNVEV (reference sequence). In DNA, the CDR3 is TGTGCCAGCAGGGAAAGGGGGCTAGGCTACACCGGGGAGCTGTTTTTT. Translation gives CASRERGLGYTGELFF.

The chain uses TRBV28 and TRBJ2-7; D gene unclear. The CDR3 sequence is 13 residues long. Trimming took off 1 base at V and 1 base at J, with 5 bases between the two ends. Germline V CDR1 and CDR2: MDHEN, SYDVKM. Here the CDR3 reads CASSLLGSYEQYF. Written as DNA, the CDR3 is TGTGCCAGCAGTTTATTGGGTTCCTACGAGCAGTACTTC.

The chain couples TRBV7-9 to TRBJ2-1; 11 bases match TRBD2. The CDR3 totals 19 residues. J gave up 2 bases and V 1 base, and 10 bases lay outside the gene matches. Germline-derived CDR1 and CDR2 are SEHNR and FQNEAQ (reference sequence). The CDR3 bases are TGTGCCAGCAGCTTAGGGAGACTAGCGGGGACGAGTGCCTACAATGAGCAGTTCTTC. Translating it yields CASSLGRLAGTSAYNEQFF. Drawing the rest from reference TRBV7-9 and TRBJ2-1, the complete variable domain is DTGVSQNPRHKITKRGQNVTFRCDPISEHNRLYWYRQTLGQGPEFLTYFQNEAQLEKSRLLSDRFSAERPKGSFSTLEIQRTEQGDSAMYLCASSLGRLAGTSAYNEQFFGPGTRLTVL.

This clone appeared a few times. This chain links TRBV28 with TRBJ1-2; TRBD1 matches 7 bases. This CDR3 comprises 16 residues. Trimming removed 5 bases from V and 4 bases from J; junction bases left unmatched: 13. Germline V lookup: CDR1 MDHEN, CDR2 SYDVKM. CDR3 residues: CASSPVRTGAIYGYTF. Written as DNA, the CDR3 is TGTGCCAGCAGTCCTGTTCGGACAGGAGCCATCTATGGCTACACCTTC.